The source of this T cell receptor (beta chain) is a study of neoadjuvant anti-PD-1 for oral cavity cancer. Study-wide context: Patients without progression got a fourth dose around day 43. Study results and limitations: With a few patients per group, TCR findings need larger cohorts.

The table came from immunoSEQ multiplex PCR; TCRdb's copy has only in-frame clones and leaves some out. The data show around 8,000 clones, roughly 62% seen once. Time point specified: after neoadjuvant nivolumab, at surgical resection. The patients had HPV-negative, locally advanced oral cavity squamous cell carcinoma. This clone was found a few times. The antigen is undetermined. The germline gives CDR1 SNHLY, CDR2 FYNNEI. The CDR3 runs to 14 residues. The junction had 5 bases not matched to a gene; V was cut back by 8 bases and J by 2 bases. The rearrangement joins TRBV2 to TRBJ2-7, with TRBD1 identical over 11 bases. This TCR was recovered from a person aged 35-79 years with oral cavity squamous cell carcinoma. The specimen comprised PBMCs, sampled after nivolumab (anti-PD-1) treatment. The CDR3 here is CASPGQGGTYEQYF. Here the CDR3 DNA reads TGTGCCAGCCCGGGACAGGGGGGAACCTACGAGCAGTACTTC.